These T cell receptor beta chains were read from a single sample in a study of Graves' ophthalmopathy and Graves' hyperthyroidism. TCRdb fed the multiplex PCR reads into MiXCR, producing one record per CDR3 protein. The sample records about 1.1 million distinct CDR3 sequences, about 40% being singletons. The sequenced material came from peripheral blood or thyroid tissue (not recorded which). All receptors come from an adult man with Graves' hyperthyroidism. CDR3s include the opening cysteine and the closing phenylalanine or tryptophan. The order of the fields is D gene, clone size, V gene, J gene, CDR3 DNA, CDR3 protein. The D gene is left open where the match is weak. Expanded clones are given a class, and other clones once, few, many or no size at all.

d_gene: TRBD1
abundance: few
v_gene: TRBV12-3/TRBV12-4
j_gene: TRBJ1-6
CDR3nt: TGTGCCAGCAGCGCGACAGGGGATTCACCCCTCCACTTT
CDR3aa: CASSATGDSPLHF

d_gene: .
abundance: .
v_gene: TRBV10-3
j_gene: TRBJ1-4
CDR3nt: TGTGCCAGCGGGCAGGACAGTTGGGAAAAACTGTTTTTT
CDR3aa: CASGQDSWEKLFF

d_gene: TRBD1
abundance: few
v_gene: TRBV7-2
j_gene: TRBJ2-7
CDR3nt: TGTGCCAGCTCACCAGGACAGGGGGCGAGGCTCGAGCAGTACTTC
CDR3aa: CASSPGQGARLEQYF

d_gene: .
abundance: few
v_gene: TRBV7-9
j_gene: TRBJ1-4
CDR3nt: TGTGCCAGCAGCTTAGCACAGTTTGAAAAACTGTTTTTT
CDR3aa: CASSLAQFEKLFF

d_gene: .
abundance: few
v_gene: TRBV7-7
j_gene: TRBJ1-6
CDR3nt: TGTGCTAGCAGCTTAAGGGAGACACCCTATAATTCACCCCTCCACTTT
CDR3aa: CASSLRETPYNSPLHF

d_gene: .
abundance: .
v_gene: TRBV4-1
j_gene: TRBJ1-1
CDR3nt: TGCGCCAGCAGCCAAGTGAAGGGGGGTACGAACACTGAAGCTTTCTTT
CDR3aa: CASSQVKGGTNTEAFF

d_gene: .
abundance: many
v_gene: TRBV7-2
j_gene: TRBJ2-5
CDR3nt: TGTGCCAGCAGCCGCAGCGGCACAGAGACCCAGTACTTC
CDR3aa: CASSRSGTETQYF

d_gene: .
abundance: .
v_gene: TRBV11-2
j_gene: TRBJ2-3
CDR3nt: TGTGCCAGCACATATCAATTCAGGGGATGGGCAGATACGCAGTATTTT
CDR3aa: CASTYQFRGWADTQYF

d_gene: TRBD1
abundance: .
v_gene: TRBV7-9
j_gene: TRBJ1-2
CDR3nt: TGTGCCAGCAGCTCTCCGGGACAGGGAATGGGAGAGGACTACACCTTC
CDR3aa: CASSSPGQGMGEDYTF

d_gene: .
abundance: .
v_gene: TRBV12-3/TRBV12-4
j_gene: TRBJ2-6
CDR3nt: TGTGCCAGCAGTATGGCTGGGGCCAACGTCCTGACTTTC
CDR3aa: CASSMAGANVLTF

d_gene: .
abundance: .
v_gene: TRBV10-3
j_gene: TRBJ2-7
CDR3nt: TGTGCCAGCAGTTATAAGCGGGTGAGCTCCTACGAGCAGTACTTC
CDR3aa: CASSYKRVSSYEQYF

d_gene: .
abundance: many
v_gene: TRBV7-9
j_gene: TRBJ1-1
CDR3nt: TGTGCCAGCAGCCCCCTTCTTGAAGCTTTCTTT
CDR3aa: CASSPLLEAFF

d_gene: .
abundance: .
v_gene: TRBV6-2/TRBV6-3
j_gene: TRBJ1-1
CDR3nt: TGTGCCAGTAGTATTCAAACGGTCATGAACACTGAAGCTTTCTTT
CDR3aa: CASSIQTVMNTEAFF

d_gene: TRBD2
abundance: many
v_gene: TRBV20-1
j_gene: TRBJ2-7
CDR3nt: TGCAGTGCTAGAGAGGGGCTAGCGGGAGGTACCGAGCAGTACTTC
CDR3aa: CSAREGLAGGTEQYF

d_gene: TRBD1
abundance: many
v_gene: TRBV10-3
j_gene: TRBJ1-1
CDR3nt: TGTGCCATCAGTGAGCAGGGGGGGACTGAAGCTTTCTTT
CDR3aa: CAISEQGGTEAFF

d_gene: TRBD1
abundance: .
v_gene: TRBV7-2
j_gene: TRBJ1-5
CDR3nt: TGTGCCAGCAGCGGGGACAGGGGGCTCAGCGGGAAGAATCAGCCCCAGCATTTT
CDR3aa: CASSGDRGLSGKNQPQHF

d_gene: .
abundance: .
v_gene: TRBV2
j_gene: TRBJ1-2
CDR3nt: TGTGCCAGCAGCTCAGGTCCCCAGGGCTATGGCTACACCTTC
CDR3aa: CASSSGPQGYGYTF

d_gene: TRBD1
abundance: many
v_gene: TRBV20-1
j_gene: TRBJ1-5
CDR3nt: TGCAGTGCCCGTGGACAGGGTGGGAGCAATCAGCCCCAGCATTTT
CDR3aa: CSARGQGGSNQPQHF

d_gene: .
abundance: .
v_gene: TRBV10-2
j_gene: TRBJ1-6
CDR3nt: TGCGCCAGCGGGGGGGACGGACCCTTTTTGAATTCACCCCTCCACTTT
CDR3aa: CASGGDGPFLNSPLHF

d_gene: TRBD1
abundance: .
v_gene: TRBV20-1
j_gene: TRBJ2-1
CDR3nt: TGCAGTGCTAAGATACAGGGGGCCAATGAGCAGTTCTTC
CDR3aa: CSAKIQGANEQFF

d_gene: .
abundance: many
v_gene: TRBV24-1
j_gene: TRBJ2-7
CDR3nt: TGTGCCACCAAGGCAGGGTCTATGTCCTACGAGCAGTACTTC
CDR3aa: CATKAGSMSYEQYF

d_gene: .
abundance: .
v_gene: TRBV6-4
j_gene: TRBJ2-2
CDR3nt: TGTGCCAGCAGTGACGATGGCAACACCGGGGAGCTGTTTTTT
CDR3aa: CASSDDGNTGELFF

d_gene: TRBD1
abundance: .
v_gene: TRBV5-1
j_gene: TRBJ1-2
CDR3nt: TGCGCCAGCAGCTTATTGCCGGGACAGCTTGGCTACACCTTC
CDR3aa: CASSLLPGQLGYTF

d_gene: TRBD1
abundance: .
v_gene: TRBV28
j_gene: TRBJ1-4
CDR3nt: TGTGCCAGCAGTTCCCCCGTGACAGGGCGGGAAAAACTGTTTTTT
CDR3aa: CASSSPVTGREKLFF

d_gene: .
abundance: few
v_gene: TRBV12-3/TRBV12-4
j_gene: TRBJ1-2
CDR3nt: TGTGCCAGCAGCCCATTGCTAACAGGAAACTATGGCTACACCTTC
CDR3aa: CASSPLLTGNYGYTF

d_gene: TRBD2
abundance: many
v_gene: TRBV12-3/TRBV12-4
j_gene: TRBJ2-5
CDR3nt: TGTGCCAGCAGACAGACTAGCGGAGAGAGTCAGACCCAGTACTTC
CDR3aa: CASRQTSGESQTQYF

d_gene: TRBD1
abundance: .
v_gene: TRBV7-9
j_gene: TRBJ2-5
CDR3nt: TGTGCCAGCAGCCCAAGGACAGGGTGGGTCGCGACCCAGTACTTC
CDR3aa: CASSPRTGWVATQYF

d_gene: .
abundance: .
v_gene: TRBV10-1
j_gene: TRBJ1-6
CDR3nt: TGCGCCAGCGGTCTGGACAGTAATTCACCCCTCCACTTT
CDR3aa: CASGLDSNSPLHF

d_gene: .
abundance: .
v_gene: TRBV10-3
j_gene: TRBJ2-2
CDR3nt: TGTGCCATCAGTGAGGGTGGCACCGGGGAGCTGTTTTTT
CDR3aa: CAISEGGTGELFF

d_gene: .
abundance: many
v_gene: TRBV10-3
j_gene: TRBJ2-5
CDR3nt: TGTGCCATCAGTGGGGAGAAAGAGACCCAGTACTTC
CDR3aa: CAISGEKETQYF

d_gene: .
abundance: few
v_gene: TRBV6-6
j_gene: TRBJ1-1
CDR3nt: TGTGCCAGCAGTTACGGGCAGCAAGAAGCTTTCTTT
CDR3aa: CASSYGQQEAFF

d_gene: TRBD2
abundance: many
v_gene: TRBV12-3/TRBV12-4
j_gene: TRBJ2-5
CDR3nt: TGTGCCAGCAGCTACGTCGGACTAGAAGAGACCCAGTACTTC
CDR3aa: CASSYVGLEETQYF

d_gene: TRBD1
abundance: .
v_gene: TRBV12-3/TRBV12-4
j_gene: TRBJ2-7
CDR3nt: TGTGCCAGCAGTTTCCAGGGGGACTCCTACGAGCAGTACTTC
CDR3aa: CASSFQGDSYEQYF

d_gene: TRBD1
abundance: .
v_gene: TRBV5-1
j_gene: TRBJ2-5
CDR3nt: TGTGCCAGCAGCTTGGGACAGGGAGTCGGGACCCAGTACTTC
CDR3aa: CASSLGQGVGTQYF

d_gene: .
abundance: .
v_gene: TRBV7-8
j_gene: TRBJ1-2
CDR3nt: TGTGCCAGCAGCTTAGCTGCGACTGGACCTGCCTATGGCTACACCTTC
CDR3aa: CASSLAATGPAYGYTF

d_gene: .
abundance: many
v_gene: TRBV5-6
j_gene: TRBJ1-2
CDR3nt: TGTGCCAGCAGCTTGGCCCTTGGGAGCTACACCTTC
CDR3aa: CASSLALGSYTF

d_gene: TRBD1
abundance: .
v_gene: TRBV2
j_gene: TRBJ2-5
CDR3nt: TGTGCCAGCAGTCCTAACACTGGGGGACAGGGAGAGACCCAGTACTTC
CDR3aa: CASSPNTGGQGETQYF

d_gene: .
abundance: .
v_gene: TRBV10-3
j_gene: TRBJ1-2
CDR3nt: TGTGCCATCGGTGGGGCCAGCTTGGATGGCTACACCTTC
CDR3aa: CAIGGASLDGYTF

d_gene: .
abundance: many
v_gene: TRBV29-1
j_gene: TRBJ1-4
CDR3nt: TGCAGCGTTGAGGATAGGGATGAAAAACTGTTTTTT
CDR3aa: CSVEDRDEKLFF

d_gene: .
abundance: .
v_gene: TRBV10-3
j_gene: TRBJ1-2
CDR3nt: TGTGCCATCAGTGAAGGCGGTACTAACTATGGCTACACCTTC
CDR3aa: CAISEGGTNYGYTF

d_gene: .
abundance: many
v_gene: TRBV6-6
j_gene: TRBJ1-5
CDR3nt: TGTGCCAGCAGTTACGTAGGGAGTAGCAATCAGCCCCAGCATTTT
CDR3aa: CASSYVGSSNQPQHF

d_gene: .
abundance: .
v_gene: TRBV4-1
j_gene: TRBJ2-7
CDR3nt: TGCGCCAGCAGCCAAGAAGAAAAGGGCCGAGCCTACGAGCAGTACTTC
CDR3aa: CASSQEEKGRAYEQYF

d_gene: TRBD2
abundance: .
v_gene: TRBV25-1
j_gene: TRBJ2-5
CDR3nt: TGTGCCAGCAGTGAATTCCCGGGGCGGGGGATGGCGTGGGCCCAGTACTTC
CDR3aa: CASSEFPGRGMAWAQYF

d_gene: .
abundance: few
v_gene: TRBV7-8
j_gene: TRBJ1-4
CDR3nt: TGTGCCAGCAGCTTAGTATCGGGGCTTAATGAAAAACTGTTTTTT
CDR3aa: CASSLVSGLNEKLFF

d_gene: .
abundance: .
v_gene: TRBV19
j_gene: TRBJ1-4
CDR3nt: TGTGCCAGTAGCATCCGGGTGGGCAGCCCGGCTGAAAAACTGTTTTTT
CDR3aa: CASSIRVGSPAEKLFF

d_gene: TRBD1
abundance: .
v_gene: TRBV24-1
j_gene: TRBJ2-2
CDR3nt: TGTGCCACCAGTGAAGTTACAGGGGGCGGTAAGAACACCGGGGAGCTGTTTTTT
CDR3aa: CATSEVTGGGKNTGELFF